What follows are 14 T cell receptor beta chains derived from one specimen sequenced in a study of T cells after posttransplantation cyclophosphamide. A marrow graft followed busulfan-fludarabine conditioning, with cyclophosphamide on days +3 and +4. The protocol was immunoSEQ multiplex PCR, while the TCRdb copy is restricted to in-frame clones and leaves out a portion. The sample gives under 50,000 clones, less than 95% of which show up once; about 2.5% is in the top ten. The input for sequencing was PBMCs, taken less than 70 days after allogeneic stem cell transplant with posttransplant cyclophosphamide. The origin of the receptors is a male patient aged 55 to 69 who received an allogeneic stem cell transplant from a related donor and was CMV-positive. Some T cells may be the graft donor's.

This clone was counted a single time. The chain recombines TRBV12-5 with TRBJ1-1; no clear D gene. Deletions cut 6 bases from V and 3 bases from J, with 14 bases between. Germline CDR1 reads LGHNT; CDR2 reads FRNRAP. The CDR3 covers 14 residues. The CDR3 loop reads CASGQLGSHTEAFF. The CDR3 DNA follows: TGTGCTAGTGGACAACTGGGCAGCCACACTGAAGCTTTCTTT.

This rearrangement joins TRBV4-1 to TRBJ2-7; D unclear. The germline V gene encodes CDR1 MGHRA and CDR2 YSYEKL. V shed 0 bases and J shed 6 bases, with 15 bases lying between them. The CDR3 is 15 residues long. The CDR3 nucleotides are TGCGCCAGCAGCCAAGATGCAGGATGGCTGGGCGAGCAGTACTTC. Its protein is CASSQDAGWLGEQYF.

CDR3 nucleotides: TGCGCCAGCTCAAAAGGGCCCCAGGGGGTCGACTATGGCTACACCTTC. Residues: CASSKGPQGVDYGYTF. The chain couples TRBV5-1 to TRBJ1-2; the match to TRBD1 covers 7 bases. CDR3 length equals 16 residues. The trim removed 7 bases at V and 3 bases at J, leaving 15 bases unmatched. The germline gives CDR1 SGHRS, CDR2 YFSETQ.

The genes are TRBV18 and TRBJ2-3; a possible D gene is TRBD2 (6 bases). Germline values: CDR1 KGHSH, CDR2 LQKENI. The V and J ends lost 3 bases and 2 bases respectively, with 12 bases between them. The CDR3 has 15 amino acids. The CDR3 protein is CASSPGTGDTDTQYF. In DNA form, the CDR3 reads TGTGCCAGCTCACCCGGAACGGGAGACACAGATACGCAGTATTTT.

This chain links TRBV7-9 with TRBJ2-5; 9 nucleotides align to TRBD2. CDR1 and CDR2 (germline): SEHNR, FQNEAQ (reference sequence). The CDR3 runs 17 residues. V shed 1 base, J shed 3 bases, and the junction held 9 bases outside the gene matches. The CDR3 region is CASSLGWGGGAKETQYF. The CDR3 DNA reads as TGTGCCAGCAGCTTAGGGTGGGGCGGGGGGGCAAAAGAGACCCAGTACTTC.

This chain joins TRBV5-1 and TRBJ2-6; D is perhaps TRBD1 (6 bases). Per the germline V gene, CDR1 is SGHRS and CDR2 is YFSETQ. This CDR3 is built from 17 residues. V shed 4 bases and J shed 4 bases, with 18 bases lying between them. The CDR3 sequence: CASSLETQGKGANVLTF. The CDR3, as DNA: TGCGCCAGCAGCCTGGAGACCCAGGGGAAGGGGGCCAACGTCCTGACTTTC. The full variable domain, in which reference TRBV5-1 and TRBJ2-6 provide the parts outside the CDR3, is KAGVTQTPRYLIKTRGQQVTLSCSPISGHRSVSWYQQTPGQGLQFLFEYFSETQRNKGNFPGRFSGRQFSNSRSEMNVSTLELGDSALYLCASSLETQGKGANVLTFGAGSRLTVL.

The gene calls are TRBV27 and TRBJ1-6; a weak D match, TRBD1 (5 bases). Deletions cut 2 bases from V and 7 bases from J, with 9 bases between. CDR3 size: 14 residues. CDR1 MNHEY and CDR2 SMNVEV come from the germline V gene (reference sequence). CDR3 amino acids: CASSLGDSNSPLHF. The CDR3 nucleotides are TGTGCCAGCAGTTTAGGGGACTCGAATTCACCCCTCCACTTT.

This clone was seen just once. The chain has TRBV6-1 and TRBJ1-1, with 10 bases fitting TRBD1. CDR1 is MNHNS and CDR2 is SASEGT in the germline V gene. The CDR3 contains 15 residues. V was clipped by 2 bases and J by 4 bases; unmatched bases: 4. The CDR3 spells CASSEFGTGVTEAFF. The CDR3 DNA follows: TGTGCCAGCAGTGAATTCGGGACAGGGGTCACTGAAGCTTTCTTT.

CDR3 bases: TGCGCCAGCAGCTTGGTACGAGACACCCTGCAGTTCTTC. Translation gives CASSLVRDTLQFF. The rearrangement links TRBV5-1 to TRBJ2-1; D is unclear. The CDR3 sequence is 13 residues long. V lost 0 bases, J lost 12 bases, and 13 bases lay in between. Germline V CDR1 and CDR2: SGHRS, YFSETQ.

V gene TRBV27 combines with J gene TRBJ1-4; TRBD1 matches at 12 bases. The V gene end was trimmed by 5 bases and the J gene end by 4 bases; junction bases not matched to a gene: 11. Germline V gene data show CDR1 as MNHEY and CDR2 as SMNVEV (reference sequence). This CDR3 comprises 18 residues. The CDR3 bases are TGTGCCAGCAGTCCAGAAGGGACAGGGGGCGTCAGTAATGAAAAACTGTTTTTT. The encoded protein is CASSPEGTGGVSNEKLFF.

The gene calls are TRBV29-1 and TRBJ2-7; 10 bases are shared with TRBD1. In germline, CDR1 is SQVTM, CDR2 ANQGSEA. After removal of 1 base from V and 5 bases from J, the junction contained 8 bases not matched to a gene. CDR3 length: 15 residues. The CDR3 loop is CSVEGGGTGVDEQYF. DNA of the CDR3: TGCAGCGTTGAAGGAGGGGGGACAGGGGTGGACGAGCAGTACTTC.

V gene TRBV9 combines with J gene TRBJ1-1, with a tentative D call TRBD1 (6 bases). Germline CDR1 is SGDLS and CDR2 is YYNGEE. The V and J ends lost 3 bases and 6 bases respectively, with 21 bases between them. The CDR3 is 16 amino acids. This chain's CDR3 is CASSGGRGFTLSEAFF. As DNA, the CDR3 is TGTGCCAGCAGCGGTGGGAGGGGGTTCACTTTATCTGAAGCTTTCTTT.

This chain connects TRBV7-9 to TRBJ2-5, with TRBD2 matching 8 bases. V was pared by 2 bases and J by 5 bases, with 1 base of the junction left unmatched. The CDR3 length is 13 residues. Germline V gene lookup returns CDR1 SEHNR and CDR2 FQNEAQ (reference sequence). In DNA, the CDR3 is TGTGCCAGCAGCTTACCGGGGGGGGAGACCCAGTACTTC. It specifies CASSLPGGETQYF.

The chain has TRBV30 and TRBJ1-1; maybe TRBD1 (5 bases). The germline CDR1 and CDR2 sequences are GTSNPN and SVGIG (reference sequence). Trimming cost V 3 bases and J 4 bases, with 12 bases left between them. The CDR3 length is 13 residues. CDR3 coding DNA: TGTGCCTGGAGCTCGGGGGGGATCACTGAAGCTTTCTTT. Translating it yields CAWSSGGITEAFF.